Given below is one TCR beta chain in context. These data belong to a study of cytomegalovirus exposure and HLA in healthy donors. The ends were cut back, 0 bases at V and 1 base at J, with 11 bases in the middle. Germline V gives CDR1 LGHNA, CDR2 YNFKEQ. CDR3 length: 16 residues. Separate from the approximately 720-subject first cohort, the roughly 130-subject validation cohort was the one that the donors belonged to. The method was immunoSEQ multiplex PCR; TCRdb's version includes in-frame clones alone and lacks a portion of them. There are approximately 220,000 clones in the sample; roughly 88% occur only once, and roughly 13% lies in the top ten.

This TCR came from a woman in her twenties or thirties in good health and CMV-seropositive. Sequencing was done on a sample of PBMCs. This chain joins TRBV4-2 and TRBJ2-3; D possibly corresponds to TRBD2 (6 bases). CDR3 coding DNA: TGTGCCAGCAGCCAAGAACCGGGACTGGGCACAGATACGCAGTATTTT. Residues: CASSQEPGLGTDTQYF.